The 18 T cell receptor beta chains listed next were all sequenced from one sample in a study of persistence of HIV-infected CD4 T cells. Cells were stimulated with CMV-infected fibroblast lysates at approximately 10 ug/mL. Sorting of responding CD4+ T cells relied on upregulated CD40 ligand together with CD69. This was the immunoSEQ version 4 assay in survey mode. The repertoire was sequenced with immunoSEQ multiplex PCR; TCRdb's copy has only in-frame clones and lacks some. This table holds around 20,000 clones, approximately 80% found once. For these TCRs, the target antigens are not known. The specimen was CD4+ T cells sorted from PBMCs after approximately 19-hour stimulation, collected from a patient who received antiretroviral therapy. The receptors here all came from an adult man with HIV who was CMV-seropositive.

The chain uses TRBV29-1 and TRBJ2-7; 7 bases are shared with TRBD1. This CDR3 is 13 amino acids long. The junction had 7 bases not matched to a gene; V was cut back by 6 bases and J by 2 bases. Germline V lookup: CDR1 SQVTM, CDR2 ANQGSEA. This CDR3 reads CSVDARGTYEQYF. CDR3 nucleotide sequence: TGCAGCGTCGATGCCAGGGGGACCTACGAGCAGTACTTC.

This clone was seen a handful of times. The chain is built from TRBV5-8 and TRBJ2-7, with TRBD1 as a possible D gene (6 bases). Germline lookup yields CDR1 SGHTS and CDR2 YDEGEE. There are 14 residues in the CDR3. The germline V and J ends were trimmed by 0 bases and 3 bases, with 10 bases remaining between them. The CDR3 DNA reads TGTGCCAGCAGCTTGGGGGACACGTTCTACGAGCAGTACTTC. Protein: CASSLGDTFYEQYF.

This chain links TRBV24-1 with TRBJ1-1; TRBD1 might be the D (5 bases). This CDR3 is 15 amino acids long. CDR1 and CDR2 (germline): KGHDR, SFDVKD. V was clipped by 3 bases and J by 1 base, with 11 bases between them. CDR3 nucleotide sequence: TGTGCCACCAGTGATGGGGGGTCTGCGAACACTGAAGCTTTCTTT. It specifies CATSDGGSANTEAFF.

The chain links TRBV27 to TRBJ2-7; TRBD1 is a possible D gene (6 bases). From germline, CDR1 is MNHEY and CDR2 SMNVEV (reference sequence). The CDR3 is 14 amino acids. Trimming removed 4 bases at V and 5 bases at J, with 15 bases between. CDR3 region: CASSSFRGGNEQYF. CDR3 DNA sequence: TGTGCCAGCAGTTCCTTTCGAGGGGGAAACGAGCAGTACTTC.

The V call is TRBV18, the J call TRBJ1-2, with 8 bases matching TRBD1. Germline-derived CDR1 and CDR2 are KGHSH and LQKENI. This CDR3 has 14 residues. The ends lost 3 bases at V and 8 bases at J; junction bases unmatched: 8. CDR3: CASSPSQGAEGYTF. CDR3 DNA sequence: TGTGCCAGCTCACCGTCCCAGGGGGCGGAGGGCTACACCTTC.

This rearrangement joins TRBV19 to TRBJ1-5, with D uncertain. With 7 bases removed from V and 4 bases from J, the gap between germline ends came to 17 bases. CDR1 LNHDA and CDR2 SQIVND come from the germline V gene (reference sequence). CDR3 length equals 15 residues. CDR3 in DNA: TGTGCCAGTACCACTAGTCAAACCCTAAATCAGCCCCAGCATTTT. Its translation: CASTTSQTLNQPQHF.

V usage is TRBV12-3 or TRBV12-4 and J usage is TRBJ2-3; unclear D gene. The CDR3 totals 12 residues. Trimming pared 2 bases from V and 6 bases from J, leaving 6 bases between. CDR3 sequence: CASSLRIDTQYF. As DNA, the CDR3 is TGTGCCAGCAGTTTAAGAATTGATACGCAGTATTTT.

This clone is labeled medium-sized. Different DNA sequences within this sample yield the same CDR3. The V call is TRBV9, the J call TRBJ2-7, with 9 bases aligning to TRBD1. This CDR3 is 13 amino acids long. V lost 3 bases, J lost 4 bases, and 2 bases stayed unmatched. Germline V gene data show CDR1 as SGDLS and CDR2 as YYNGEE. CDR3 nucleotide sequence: TGTGCCAGCAGCGCACAGGGGGCTTACGAGCAGTACTTC. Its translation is CASSAQGAYEQYF.

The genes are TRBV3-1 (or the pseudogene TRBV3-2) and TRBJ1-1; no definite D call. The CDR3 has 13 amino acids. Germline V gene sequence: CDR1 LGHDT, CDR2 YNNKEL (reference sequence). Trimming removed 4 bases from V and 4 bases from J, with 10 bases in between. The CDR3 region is CASSPGFGTEAFF. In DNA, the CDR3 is TGTGCCAGCAGCCCCGGGTTCGGCACTGAAGCTTTCTTT.

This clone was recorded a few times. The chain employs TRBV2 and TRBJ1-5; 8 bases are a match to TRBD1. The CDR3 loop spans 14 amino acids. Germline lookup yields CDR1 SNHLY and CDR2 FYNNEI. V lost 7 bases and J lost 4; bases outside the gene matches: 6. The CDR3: CASTLTGDNQPQHF. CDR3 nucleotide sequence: TGTGCCAGCACCCTGACAGGGGATAATCAGCCCCAGCATTTT.

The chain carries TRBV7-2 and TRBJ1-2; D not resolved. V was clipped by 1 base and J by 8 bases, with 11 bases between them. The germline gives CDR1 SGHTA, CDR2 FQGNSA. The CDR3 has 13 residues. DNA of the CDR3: TGTGCCAGCAGCTTAGAATTGGGAAACGGCTACACCTTC. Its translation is CASSLELGNGYTF.

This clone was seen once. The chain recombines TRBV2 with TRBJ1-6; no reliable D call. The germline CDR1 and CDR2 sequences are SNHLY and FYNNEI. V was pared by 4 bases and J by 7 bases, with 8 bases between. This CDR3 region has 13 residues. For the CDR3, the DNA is TGTGCCAGCAGTGGGGAGGTCAATTCACCCCTCCACTTT. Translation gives CASSGEVNSPLHF. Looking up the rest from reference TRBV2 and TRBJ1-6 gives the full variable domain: EPEVTQTPSHQVTQMGQEVILRCVPISNHLYFYWYRQILGQKVEFLVSFYNNEISEKSEIFDDQFSVERPDGSNFTLKIRSTKLEDSAMYFCASSGEVNSPLHFGNGTRLTVT.

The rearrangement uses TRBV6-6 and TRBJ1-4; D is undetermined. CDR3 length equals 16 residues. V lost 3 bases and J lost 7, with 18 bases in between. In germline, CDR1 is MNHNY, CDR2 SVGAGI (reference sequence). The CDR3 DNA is TGTGCCAGCAGTTATTTTGACAATCCCGGTACTGAAAAACTGTTTTTT. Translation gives CASSYFDNPGTEKLFF.

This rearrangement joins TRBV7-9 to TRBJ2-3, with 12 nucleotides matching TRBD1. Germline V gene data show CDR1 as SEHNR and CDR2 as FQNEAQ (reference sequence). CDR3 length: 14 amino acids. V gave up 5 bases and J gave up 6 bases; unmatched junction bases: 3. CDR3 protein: CASSGTGGSDTQYF. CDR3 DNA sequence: TGTGCCAGCAGCGGGACAGGGGGCTCTGATACGCAGTATTTT.

DNA for the CDR3: TGTGCCACCAGCAGTCCCGGGGCAGGGGTGGTAACTAATGAAAAACTGTTTTTT. Its protein is CATSSPGAGVVTNEKLFF. The chain recombines TRBV15 with TRBJ1-4; the D gene is possibly TRBD1 (6 bases). Trimming pared 3 bases from V and 1 base from J, leaving 18 bases between. Germline V gives CDR1 LNHNV, CDR2 YYDKDF (reference sequence). CDR3 length equals 18 residues.

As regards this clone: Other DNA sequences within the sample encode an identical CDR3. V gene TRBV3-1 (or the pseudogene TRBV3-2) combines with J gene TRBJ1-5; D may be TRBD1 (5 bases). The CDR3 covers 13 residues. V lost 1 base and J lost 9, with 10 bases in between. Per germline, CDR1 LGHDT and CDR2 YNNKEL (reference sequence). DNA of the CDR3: TGTGCCAGCAGCCAAGCACCCCAGGGGCCCCAGCATTTT. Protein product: CASSQAPQGPQHF.

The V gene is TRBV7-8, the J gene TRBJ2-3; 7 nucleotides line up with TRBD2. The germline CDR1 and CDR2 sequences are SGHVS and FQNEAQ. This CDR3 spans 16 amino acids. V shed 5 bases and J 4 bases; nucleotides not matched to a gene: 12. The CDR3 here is CASSPRVRGRADTQYF. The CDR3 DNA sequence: TGTGCCAGCAGCCCCCGGGTGCGGGGGAGGGCAGATACGCAGTATTTT.

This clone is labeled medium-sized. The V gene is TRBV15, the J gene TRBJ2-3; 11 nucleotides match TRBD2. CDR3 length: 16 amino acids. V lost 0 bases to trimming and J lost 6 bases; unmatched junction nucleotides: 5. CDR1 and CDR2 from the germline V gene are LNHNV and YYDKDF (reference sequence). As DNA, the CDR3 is TGTGCCACCAGCAGAGATAGCGGGGGGGCAGCGGATACGCAGTATTTT. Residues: CATSRDSGGAADTQYF.